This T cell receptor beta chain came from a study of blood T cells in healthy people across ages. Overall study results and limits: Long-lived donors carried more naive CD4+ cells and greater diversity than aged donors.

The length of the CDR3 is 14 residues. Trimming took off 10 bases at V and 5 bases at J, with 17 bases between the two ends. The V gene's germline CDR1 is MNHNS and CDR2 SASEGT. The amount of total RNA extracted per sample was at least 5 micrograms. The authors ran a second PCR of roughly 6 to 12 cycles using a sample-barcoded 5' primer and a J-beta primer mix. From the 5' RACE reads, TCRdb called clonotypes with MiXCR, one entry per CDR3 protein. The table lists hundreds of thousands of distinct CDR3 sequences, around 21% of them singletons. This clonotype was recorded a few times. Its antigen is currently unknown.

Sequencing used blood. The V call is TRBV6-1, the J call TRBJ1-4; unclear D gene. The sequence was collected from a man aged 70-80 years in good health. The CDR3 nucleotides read TGTGCCACCCCGGGCGGCGCGTCCAATGAAAAACTGTTTTTT. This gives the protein CATPGGASNEKLFF.